One sample yielded the 21 T cell receptor beta chains listed below, sequenced in a study of regulatory T cells in long-lasting Graves disease. The time point here: newly diagnosed GD, antithyroid drugs for less than 3 months. PBMC-extracted RNA yielded the TCR library. iRepertoire HTBI primers and Arm-PCR of CDR3 regions built TCR beta libraries. TCRdb re-called the multiplex PCR reads through MiXCR, storing one row per CDR3 protein. The sample contains approximately 460,000 distinct CDR3 sequences, about 16% of which appear only once. These same records also appear under a second study, on T cells in Graves' hyperthyroidism and ophthalmopathy.

Sequencing was performed on peripheral blood mononuclear cells (PBMCs), taken at new diagnosis, from a patient treated with antithyroid drugs. The source of these receptors is a woman aged 25 to 39 with Graves disease.

The gene calls are TRBV28 and TRBJ1-5; 7 bases align to TRBD1. Germline V lookup: CDR1 MDHEN, CDR2 SYDVKM. This CDR3 region has 14 residues. The V gene end was trimmed by 7 bases and the J gene end by 4 bases; junction bases not matched to a gene: 7. CDR3 DNA sequence: TGTGCCAGCACTCCCGCAGGGGGGAATCAGCCCCAGCATTTT. Its protein product is CASTPAGGNQPQHF.

This rearrangement joins TRBV7-9 to TRBJ2-3; the match to TRBD2 covers 8 bases. CDR1 is SEHNR, CDR2 FQNEAQ, per germline (reference sequence). The V gene end was trimmed by 5 bases and the J gene end by 2 bases; junction bases not matched to a gene: 9. The CDR3 covers 16 residues. CDR3 DNA: TGTGCCAGCAGCCCGGGAGGGCCGACTCCCACAGATACGCAGTATTTT. Encoded protein: CASSPGGPTPTDTQYF.

At least ten counts were recorded for this clonotype. V is TRBV20-1 and J is TRBJ2-7, with 7 bases that match TRBD1. CDR3 length: 15 amino acids. Germline V gene lookup returns CDR1 DFQATT and CDR2 SNEGSKA (reference sequence). Germline trimming cut 0 bases from V and 1 base from J; bases unmatched to any gene: 6. For the CDR3, the DNA is TGCAGTGCTAGAGATTTCGGGACAGAATCCTACGAGCAGTACTTC. It is translated as CSARDFGTESYEQYF.

This clonotype was detected many times. This chain connects TRBV7-9 to TRBJ2-7; the D gene could be TRBD1 or TRBD2 (5 bases each). This CDR3 is 14 amino acids long. V lost 6 bases and J 2 bases, leaving 14 bases between the germline ends. Germline CDR1 is SEHNR and CDR2 is FQNEAQ (reference sequence). Here the CDR3 DNA reads TGTGCCAGCAGGGGGGAAGGTCCCCCCTACGAGCAGTACTTC. This encodes CASRGEGPPYEQYF.

Only a few counts were recorded for this clonotype. The J gene is TRBJ2-1, the V gene TRBV19, with D possibly being TRBD1 (5 bases). Per germline, CDR1 LNHDA and CDR2 SQIVND (reference sequence). V lost 7 bases, J lost 0 bases, and 16 bases lay in between. This CDR3 has 16 residues. The CDR3 coding sequence is TGTGCCAGTACCTCAATTGGGGCCAGCTCCTACAATGAGCAGTTCTTC. Translating it yields CASTSIGASSYNEQFF.

This clonotype has at least ten counts. The CDR3 DNA reads as TGTGCCAGCAGCCCCCGGTTGAGGGGAGATTATGAAAAACTGTTTTTT. Protein product: CASSPRLRGDYEKLFF. This chain connects TRBV7-9 to TRBJ1-4; perhaps TRBD1 as D (5 bases). The CDR3 covers 16 residues. Trimming took 5 bases from V and 6 from J, leaving 19 bases between them. Germline loops: CDR1 SEHNR, CDR2 FQNEAQ (reference sequence).

This clonotype was seen once. The chain combines TRBV11-2 with TRBJ2-1, with 14 bases lining up with TRBD2. Per germline, CDR1 SGHAT and CDR2 FQNNGV. The CDR3 loop spans 19 amino acids. V shed 4 bases and J 7 bases; nucleotides not matched to a gene: 15. The CDR3 is CASSSSGGEGLAGVNEQFF. DNA for the CDR3: TGTGCCAGCAGCTCGTCAGGGGGCGAGGGACTAGCGGGAGTTAATGAGCAGTTCTTC.

This clonotype was detected only a few times. The CDR3 sequence: CASESVAKNIQYF. In DNA, the CDR3 is TGTGCCAGCGAGAGTGTTGCCAAAAACATTCAGTACTTC. The chain combines TRBV6-2 or TRBV6-3 with TRBJ2-4; no clear D gene. The CDR3 loop spans 13 amino acids. Germline V lookup: CDR1 MNHEY, CDR2 SVGEGT. V was trimmed by 8 bases and J by 1 base, leaving 9 bases between them.

In its sample, this clonotype was seen a few times. The chain couples TRBV29-1 to TRBJ2-7; TRBD1 matches at 8 bases. J gave up 1 base and V 6 bases, and 8 bases lay outside the gene matches. The CDR3 covers 14 residues. Per the germline V gene, CDR1 is SQVTM and CDR2 is ANQGSEA. CDR3 loop: CSVTGTGDSYEQYF. The CDR3 nucleotides read TGCAGCGTGACCGGGACAGGTGATTCCTACGAGCAGTACTTC.

This clonotype was counted a few times. The CDR3 sequence is CASSLLDRGLQKFF. In DNA form, the CDR3 reads TGTGCCAGCAGCTTGCTGGACAGGGGTTTACAAAAGTTCTTC. The chain carries TRBV7-9 and TRBJ2-1; 9 nucleotides align to TRBD1. The germline V gene has CDR1 SEHNR and CDR2 FQNEAQ (reference sequence). Trimming at V came to 3 bases and at J to 14 bases, leaving 11 bases not matched to a gene. The CDR3 spans 14 residues.

In its sample, this clonotype was seen many times. The rearrangement uses TRBV27 and TRBJ1-2; no clear D gene. Germline V gene sequence: CDR1 MNHEY, CDR2 SMNVEV (reference sequence). V gave up 7 bases and J gave up 7 bases, with 10 bases separating them. The CDR3 totals 11 residues. The CDR3 DNA is TGTGCCAGCAACGGTGGAGGTGGCTACACCTTC. Translated, it gives CASNGGGGYTF.

This clonotype has a count of ten or more. V gene TRBV20-1 combines with J gene TRBJ2-7; D may be TRBD2 (5 bases). This CDR3 has 15 amino acids. Germline V CDR1 and CDR2: DFQATT, SNEGSKA (reference sequence). V was shortened by 0 bases and J by 0 bases, with 12 bases between the two germline ends. The CDR3 DNA follows: TGCAGTGCTAGAGATTCCAGGACTCACTCCTACGAGCAGTACTTC. It translates to CSARDSRTHSYEQYF.

This clonotype was seen repeatedly, ten times or more. The CDR3 DNA is TGTGCCAGCAGTTACCCAGGGACCGGGGAGCTGTTTTTT. Translated: CASSYPGTGELFF. This sequence joins TRBV6-5 and TRBJ2-2; possible D gene TRBD1, 5 bases. The V and J ends lost 2 bases and 5 bases respectively, with 6 bases between them. The germline gives CDR1 MNHEY, CDR2 SVGAGI. CDR3 length: 13 residues.

This clonotype was seen many times. The chain is built from TRBV6-5 and TRBJ1-2; the D is unclear. V was pared by 4 bases and J by 5 bases, with 8 bases between. The V gene's germline CDR1 is MNHEY and CDR2 SVGAGI. This CDR3 contains 12 residues. The CDR3 sequence is CASSSGWYGYTF. Written as DNA, the CDR3 is TGTGCCAGCAGTTCTGGGTGGTATGGCTACACCTTC.

At least ten counts were recorded for this clonotype. CDR3 sequence reads: CASTAPGLAYEQFF. CDR3 DNA: TGTGCCAGCACCGCTCCGGGACTAGCCTATGAGCAGTTCTTC. The J gene is TRBJ2-1, the V gene TRBV12-3 or TRBV12-4; 9 bases are shared with TRBD2. The trim removed 7 bases at V and 8 bases at J, leaving 9 bases unmatched. The CDR3 spans 14 residues.

This clonotype has ten or more counts. The chain uses TRBV6-1 and TRBJ1-1; no firm D call. Germline values: CDR1 MNHNS, CDR2 SASEGT. V lost 4 bases and J lost 6, with 9 bases in between. This CDR3 is 12 amino acids long. CDR3 nucleotide sequence: TGTGCCAGCAGTGTTCCCCCCCCTGAAGCTTTCTTT. Translated: CASSVPPPEAFF.

Details on this clonotype: In this CDR3 the conserved last residue, phenylalanine or tryptophan, is missing, so a read error is likely. The chain employs TRBV11-2 and TRBJ1-2; D not resolved. The germline V gene encodes CDR1 SGHAT and CDR2 FQNNGV. The V gene lost 4 bases and the J gene lost 7 bases, with 13 bases spanning the gap. This CDR3 comprises 13 residues. CDR3 residues: CASSSLKQIGYTS. The CDR3 region has the DNA TGTGCCAGCAGCTCCCTGAAGCAGATTGGCTACACCTCC.

This clonotype has at least ten counts. This chain uses TRBV28 with TRBJ1-2, with D perhaps TRBD1 (6 bases). This CDR3 spans 14 amino acids. With 5 bases removed from V and 6 bases from J, the gap between germline ends came to 16 bases. Germline CDR1 is MDHEN and CDR2 is SYDVKM. CDR3 protein: CASSPPGGANGYTF. For the CDR3, the DNA is TGTGCCAGCAGTCCCCCGGGGGGCGCGAATGGCTACACCTTC.

Of note for this clonotype: This could be a read error, since a much larger clone is one nucleotide away. The chain joins TRBV7-2 to TRBJ2-7; possible D gene TRBD2, 5 bases. Germline V gives CDR1 SGHTA, CDR2 FQGNSA. CDR3 length: 15 residues. The germline V and J ends were trimmed by 5 bases and 2 bases, with 16 bases remaining between them. CDR3 sequence reads: CASSLRTHSPYEQYF. CDR3 nucleotides: TGTGCCAGCAGCCTTCGGACTCATAGCCCCTACGAGCAGTACTTC.

This clonotype was observed many times. V gene TRBV11-2 combines with J gene TRBJ2-5; either TRBD1 or TRBD2 may supply D (5 bases each). Looked up from germline, CDR1 is SGHAT and CDR2 is FQNNGV. This CDR3 has 13 residues. Trimming stripped 5 bases from V and 1 base from J, with 8 bases between. CDR3 protein: CASSGTSQETQYF. The CDR3 DNA is TGTGCCAGCAGCGGGACGTCCCAAGAGACCCAGTACTTC.

This chain uses TRBV3-1 with TRBJ2-2; 10 nucleotides agree with TRBD2. V trimming: 3 bases; J trimming: 4 bases; junction bases outside the gene matches: 17. The CDR3 runs 20 residues. In germline, CDR1 is LGHDT, CDR2 YNNKEL (reference sequence). CDR3 sequence: CASSHNRVVGSSGSTGELFF. In DNA form, the CDR3 reads TGTGCCAGCAGCCACAACAGGGTGGTCGGGTCTAGCGGGAGCACCGGGGAGCTGTTTTTT.